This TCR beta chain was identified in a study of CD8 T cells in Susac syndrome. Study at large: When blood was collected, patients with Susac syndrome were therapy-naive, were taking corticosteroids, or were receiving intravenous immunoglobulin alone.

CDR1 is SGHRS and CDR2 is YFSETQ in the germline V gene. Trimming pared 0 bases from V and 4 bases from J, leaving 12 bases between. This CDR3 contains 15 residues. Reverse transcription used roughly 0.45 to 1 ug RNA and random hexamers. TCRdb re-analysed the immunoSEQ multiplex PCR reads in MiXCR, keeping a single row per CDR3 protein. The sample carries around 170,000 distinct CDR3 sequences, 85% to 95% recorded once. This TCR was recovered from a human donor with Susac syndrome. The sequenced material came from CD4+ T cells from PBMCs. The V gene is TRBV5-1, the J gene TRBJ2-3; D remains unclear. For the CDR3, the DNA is TGCGCCAGCAGCTTGGAGGGCAGAAACCCAGATACGCAGTATTTT. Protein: CASSLEGRNPDTQYF.